This TCR beta chain came from a study of blood T cell repertoires in COVID-19. TCRdb's table, derived via immunoSEQ multiplex PCR, lists solely in-frame clones and lacks some. The table includes around 67,000 clones, approximately 82% detected once. This receptor was obtained from a man aged 50 to 60 with active COVID-19. The sample comprised peripheral blood.

The CDR3 loop is CASSLVWGDEQFF. The CDR3 bases are TGTGCCAGCAGCTTGGTCTGGGGCGATGAGCAGTTCTTC. J is TRBJ2-1 and V is TRBV5-6, with TRBD1 as a possible D gene (5 bases). The V and J ends lost 0 bases and 8 bases respectively, with 9 bases between them. CDR3 length equals 13 residues. Germline assignment: CDR1 SGHDT and CDR2 YYEEEE.